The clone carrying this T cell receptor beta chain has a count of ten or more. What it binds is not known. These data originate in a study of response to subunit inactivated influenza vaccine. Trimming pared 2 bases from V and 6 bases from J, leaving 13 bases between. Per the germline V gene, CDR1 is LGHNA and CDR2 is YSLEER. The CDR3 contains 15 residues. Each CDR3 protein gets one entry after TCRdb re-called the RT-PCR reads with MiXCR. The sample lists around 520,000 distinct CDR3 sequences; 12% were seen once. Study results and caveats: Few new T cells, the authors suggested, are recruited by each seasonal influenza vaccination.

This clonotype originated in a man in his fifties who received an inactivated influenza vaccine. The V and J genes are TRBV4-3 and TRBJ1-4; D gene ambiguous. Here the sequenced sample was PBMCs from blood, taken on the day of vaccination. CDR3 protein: CASSQSGVLDEKLFF. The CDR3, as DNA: TGCGCCAGCAGCCAAAGTGGGGTGTTAGATGAAAAACTGTTTTTT.